This T cell receptor (beta chain) appears in the sequencing data of a study of blood T cell repertoires in COVID-19. Study-wide background: The United States, Italy and Spain were the sources of the acute and convalescent COVID-19 samples.

Authors' data handling: From reference gene primer amplification, estimates of nucleated cell counts were derived. Libraries were prepared by immunoSEQ multiplex PCR; TCRdb keeps only in-frame clonotypes and omits some of them. V and J calls and clone size follow that table, whereas D and trimming were derived from the DNA. The data show 80,000 or so clones, roughly 90% seen once. The V end lost 8 bases, the J end lost 4 bases, and 19 bases lay between the germline ends. CDR3 size: 15 residues. Germline V gene data show CDR1 as SEHNR and CDR2 as FQNEAQ (reference sequence). The receptor's source is a human donor in a cohort sampled during active COVID-19. The chain uses TRBV7-9 and TRBJ2-3, with D possibly matching TRBD2 (5 bases). Sequenced material: peripheral blood. The CDR3: CASDPADRPPDTQYF. The CDR3 DNA reads TGTGCCAGCGACCCAGCGGATAGGCCCCCAGATACGCAGTATTTT.